A single sample gave rise to the 29 T cell receptor beta chains below, sequenced in a study of regulatory T cells in long-lasting Graves disease. The time point was: newly diagnosed GD, antithyroid drugs for less than 3 months. The TCR library was prepared using RNA isolated from PBMCs. The authors built TCR beta libraries using iRepertoire HTBI primers and Arm-PCR of CDR3 regions. TCRdb redid the calling of the multiplex PCR reads with MiXCR, one entry per CDR3 protein. The sample comprises about 520,000 distinct CDR3 sequences, more than 10% of which are singletons, and around 10% rests with the top ten. The same sample was also studied in work on T cells in Graves' hyperthyroidism and ophthalmopathy.

The sample here was peripheral blood mononuclear cells (PBMCs), taken at new diagnosis, from a patient treated with antithyroid drugs. These receptors all stem from a woman aged 25 to 39 with Graves disease.

This clonotype was detected many times. One end of the junction is discordant with germline, which a read error may explain. The chain recombines TRBV4-1 with TRBJ1-1; D not resolved. The CDR3 consists of 14 residues. Germline CDR1 is MGHRA and CDR2 is YSYEKL. CDR3 bases: TGCGCCAGCAGCCAAGAACCCGCGAACCCTGAAGCTTTCTTT. The encoded protein is CASSQEPANPEAFF.

For this clonotype: Sequence at one end of the junction differs from germline and may be a read error. This rearrangement joins TRBV11-2 to TRBJ1-2; a weak D match, TRBD1 (5 bases). The CDR3 extends over 15 amino acids. Looked up from germline, CDR1 is SGHAT and CDR2 is FQNNGV. CDR3 in DNA: TGTGCCAGTAGCCTTCCCCTTATGGGAGGGACTGGCTACAGCTTC. Protein sequence: CASSLPLMGGTGYSF.

The chain links TRBV2 to TRBJ2-1; TRBD2 matches at 10 bases. The CDR3 contains 14 residues. The V segment lost 5 bases and the J segment 5 bases; nucleotides outside the gene matches: 3. In germline, CDR1 is SNHLY, CDR2 FYNNEI. The CDR3 loop is CASSRTSGNNEQFF. CDR3 DNA sequence: TGTGCCAGCAGTCGGACTAGCGGTAACAATGAGCAGTTCTTC.

This clonotype was counted at least ten times. The V call is TRBV6-2 or TRBV6-3, the J call TRBJ2-1, with D unclear. V gave up 0 bases and J gave up 4 bases, with 16 bases separating them. Germline V lookup: CDR1 MNHEY, CDR2 SVGEGT. The CDR3 has 17 residues. CDR3 in amino acids: CASSYSNGPHPYNEQFF. CDR3 DNA: TGTGCCAGCAGTTACTCGAATGGACCTCACCCTTACAATGAGCAGTTCTTC.

The chain employs TRBV2 and TRBJ2-5; TRBD2 is a possible D gene (6 bases). Trimming pared 4 bases from V and 6 bases from J, leaving 9 bases between. The CDR3 consists of 12 residues. Germline V CDR1 and CDR2: SNHLY, FYNNEI. The CDR3 here is CASSVGRQTQYF. The CDR3 DNA is TGTGCCAGCAGTGTGGGGAGGCAGACCCAGTACTTC.

There are many counts of this clonotype. The rearrangement links TRBV18 to TRBJ1-4; no clear D gene. The CDR3 loop spans 15 amino acids. V was clipped by 3 bases and J by 6 bases, with 14 bases between them. CDR1 is KGHSH and CDR2 is LQKENI in the germline V gene. In DNA form, the CDR3 reads TGTGCCAGCTCACCCCGGTCCACAAGGGATGAAAAACTGTTTTTT. As protein: CASSPRSTRDEKLFF. Full variable domain (remainder filled in from reference TRBV18 and TRBJ1-4): NAGVMQNPRHLVRRRGQEARLRCSPMKGHSHVYWYRQLPEEGLKFMVYLQKENIIDESGMPKERFSAEFPKEGPSILRIQQVVRGDSAAYFCASSPRSTRDEKLFFGSGTQLSVL.

Many counts were recorded for this clonotype. This chain's CDR3 is CASSPTDDLGGETQYF. Here the CDR3 DNA reads TGTGCCAGCAGCCCCACTGACGACTTGGGGGGCGAGACCCAGTACTTC. The rearrangement joins TRBV7-3 to TRBJ2-5; D may match TRBD1 or TRBD2 (6 bases each). Per germline, CDR1 SGHTA and CDR2 FQGTGA. The CDR3 is 16 residues long. The V end lost 5 bases, the J end lost 5 bases, and 21 bases lay between the germline ends.

The table lists this clonotype with many counts. The chain combines TRBV30 with TRBJ2-3, with 11 bases aligning to TRBD2. This CDR3 is 16 amino acids long. V lost 3 bases, J lost 7 bases, and 12 bases stayed unmatched. CDR1 GTSNPN and CDR2 SVGIG come from the germline V gene (reference sequence). In DNA, the CDR3 is TGTGCCTGGAGCGCCCAGATAGCGGGAGGGCCGCATACGCAGTATTTT. It encodes CAWSAQIAGGPHTQYF. Looking up the rest from reference TRBV30 and TRBJ2-3 gives the full variable domain: SQTIHQWPATLVQPVGSPLSLECTVEGTSNPNLYWYRQAAGRGLQLLFYSVGIGQISSEVPQNLSASRPQDRQFILSSKKLLLSDSGFYLCAWSAQIAGGPHTQYFGPGTRLTVL.

In its sample, this clonotype was seen many times. This rearrangement joins TRBV19 to TRBJ2-7, with 13 bases aligning to TRBD2. CDR1 LNHDA and CDR2 SQIVND come from the germline V gene (reference sequence). Trimming at V came to 5 bases and at J to 3 bases, leaving 4 bases not matched to a gene. This CDR3 region has 15 residues. CDR3 nucleotide sequence: TGTGCCAGTAGTGGTAGGACTAGCGGGAGCTACGAGCAGTACTTC. This encodes CASSGRTSGSYEQYF.

Many counts were recorded for this clonotype. V is TRBV2 and J is TRBJ2-4, with D perhaps TRBD1 (7 bases). The CDR3 is 14 residues long. Trimming shortened V by 10 bases and J by 0 bases, and 13 bases separated the two germline ends. Per germline, CDR1 SNHLY and CDR2 FYNNEI. The CDR3 sequence is CATQGGLAKNIQYF. CDR3 DNA: TGTGCCACCCAGGGGGGACTAGCCAAAAACATTCAGTACTTC.

This clonotype was seen many times. CDR3 protein: CATTKTRETGELFF. CDR3 DNA: TGTGCCACAACCAAGACCCGGGAGACCGGGGAGCTGTTTTTT. The chain combines TRBV6-1 with TRBJ2-2, with D perhaps TRBD2 (6 bases). Trimming shortened V by 10 bases and J by 5 bases, and 17 bases separated the two germline ends. Germline V CDR1 and CDR2: MNHNS, SASEGT. The CDR3 extends over 14 amino acids.

In its sample, this clonotype was seen a few times. V is TRBV4-1 and J is TRBJ2-1; 7 bases line up with TRBD2. The V and J ends lost 2 bases and 8 bases, in that order; junction bases with no gene match: 6. The CDR3 totals 14 residues. From germline, CDR1 is MGHRA and CDR2 YSYEKL. This CDR3 reads CASSQRTSGDEQFF. The CDR3 nucleotides read TGCGCCAGCAGCCAACGGACTAGTGGGGATGAGCAGTTCTTC.

There are many counts of this clonotype. DNA for the CDR3: TGTGCCAGCGGGACAGGGTCCCTCTACGAGCAGTACTTC. As protein: CASGTGSLYEQYF. This rearrangement joins TRBV28 to TRBJ2-7; the match to TRBD1 covers 9 bases. Germline trimming cut 8 bases from V and 3 bases from J; bases unmatched to any gene: 5. This CDR3 region has 13 residues. The germline V gene has CDR1 MDHEN and CDR2 SYDVKM.

Note on this clonotype: A junction end diverges from the germline sequence, so it may reflect a read error. The chain has TRBV7-2 and TRBJ2-1; TRBD2 matches 9 bases. CDR3 length: 19 residues. Germline V gene sequence: CDR1 SGHTA, CDR2 FQGNSA. The CDR3 nucleotides read TGTGCCAGCAGCTTAACCAGCGGGAGGACCACTACAAAAGTCAATGAGCAGGTCTTC. Its translation is CASSLTSGRTTTKVNEQVF.

The CDR3 DNA follows: TGTGCCAGCAGACGGACAGGGGGCACTGAAGCTTTCTTT. Encoded protein: CASRRTGGTEAFF. The chain is built from TRBV28 and TRBJ1-1; 10 nucleotides align to TRBD1. J lost 4 bases, V lost 6 bases, and 2 bases had no gene match. This CDR3 spans 13 amino acids. CDR1 and CDR2 (germline): MDHEN, SYDVKM.

Ten or more counts support this clonotype. The CDR3 DNA sequence: TGTGCCAGCAGCTTAGGAACGCTAGCGGGAGGGGGCACAGATACGCAGTATTTT. It is translated as CASSLGTLAGGGTDTQYF. V gene TRBV11-2 combines with J gene TRBJ2-3; 12 bases are a match to TRBD2. Per the germline V gene, CDR1 is SGHAT and CDR2 is FQNNGV. The CDR3 sequence is 18 residues long. Trimming cost V 1 base and J 1 base; bases outside gene matches: 6.

This clonotype was seen a handful of times. The V gene is TRBV29-1, the J gene TRBJ2-5; 7 bases map to TRBD2. V lost 7 bases and J lost 2; bases outside the gene matches: 7. Germline CDR1 reads SQVTM; CDR2 reads ANQGSEA. This CDR3 has 13 amino acids. The CDR3 here is CSASGEVQETQYF. The CDR3 nucleotides read TGCAGCGCCAGCGGGGAGGTACAAGAGACCCAGTACTTC.

This clonotype was counted only a few times. The chain is built from TRBV7-9 and TRBJ1-5; 11 bases map to TRBD1. V shed 3 bases, J shed 6 bases, and the junction held 4 bases outside the gene matches. The CDR3 has 15 residues. Germline CDR1 and CDR2: SEHNR and FQNEAQ (reference sequence). CDR3 in amino acids: CASSFSDRGLQPQHF. The CDR3 DNA sequence: TGTGCCAGCAGCTTCTCGGACAGGGGGCTTCAGCCCCAGCATTTT. Together with reference TRBV7-9 and TRBJ1-5, the CDR3 gives the full variable domain: DTGVSQNPRHKITKRGQNVTFRCDPISEHNRLYWYRQTLGQGPEFLTYFQNEAQLEKSRLLSDRFSAERPKGSFSTLEIQRTEQGDSAMYLCASSFSDRGLQPQHFGDGTRLSIL.

In its sample, this clonotype was seen many times. CDR3 nucleotides: TGTGCCAGCAGCTTAGAACGTACAGGAGGCTACACCTTC. Residues: CASSLERTGGYTF. The rearrangement joins TRBV7-2 to TRBJ1-2; perhaps TRBD1 as D (5 bases). The CDR3 covers 13 residues. CDR1 is SGHTA, CDR2 FQGNSA, per germline. The ends were cut back, 1 base at V and 8 bases at J, with 11 bases in the middle.

There are many counts of this clonotype. This chain joins TRBV15 and TRBJ1-1; D is perhaps TRBD1 (5 bases). This CDR3 has 12 amino acids. Between the trimmed V and J ends, which lost 8 bases and 0 bases, there was a span of 7 bases. Germline assignment: CDR1 LNHNV and CDR2 YYDKDF (reference sequence). The CDR3 nucleotides are TGTGCCACCGGGGGTATGAACACTGAAGCTTTCTTT. It translates to CATGGMNTEAFF.

This chain connects TRBV10-3 to TRBJ1-1; 7 bases are shared with TRBD1. J gave up 1 base and V 5 bases, and 4 bases lay outside the gene matches. The CDR3 length is 14 residues. The germline V gene has CDR1 ENHRY and CDR2 SYGVKD. The CDR3 bases are TGTGCCATCAGTCGGACAGGTCCGAACACTGAAGCTTTCTTT. As protein: CAISRTGPNTEAFF.

This clonotype has ten or more counts. The chain has TRBV10-3 and TRBJ1-5, with 9 bases aligning to TRBD1. Germline loops: CDR1 ENHRY, CDR2 SYGVKD. This CDR3 comprises 16 residues. V was pared by 8 bases and J by 5 bases, with 13 bases of the junction left unmatched. The DNA for the CDR3 is TGTGCCATCGGTAATTTAGCCGGGACAGGGCATCAGCCCCAGCATTTT. This gives the protein CAIGNLAGTGHQPQHF.

This clonotype was detected many times. The rearrangement joins TRBV7-2 to TRBJ2-1; perhaps TRBD1 as D (6 bases). There are 15 residues in the CDR3. V dropped 0 bases and J dropped 5 bases, with 11 bases sitting between them. CDR1 is SGHTA and CDR2 is FQGNSA in the germline V gene. CDR3 sequence reads: CASSLAPWGHNEQFF. The DNA of the CDR3 is TGTGCCAGCAGCTTAGCGCCCTGGGGGCACAATGAGCAGTTCTTC. Full variable domain (remainder filled in from reference TRBV7-2 and TRBJ2-1): GAGVSQSPSNKVTEKGKDVELRCDPISGHTALYWYRQSLGQGLEFLIYFQGNSAPDKSGLPSDRFSAERTGGSVSTLTIQRTQQEDSAVYLCASSLAPWGHNEQFFGPGTRLTVL.

This clonotype was seen at least ten times. The rearrangement joins TRBV11-2 to TRBJ1-3; D call uncertain. From germline, CDR1 is SGHAT and CDR2 FQNNGV. Deletions cut 3 bases from V and 4 bases from J, with 22 bases between. The CDR3 sequence is 18 residues long. CDR3 loop: CASSFYNGVAGDGNTIYF. The CDR3 bases are TGTGCCAGCAGCTTCTACAATGGGGTCGCCGGAGACGGAAACACCATATATTTT.

This clonotype was detected many times. The CDR3 DNA reads TGCAGTGCTAGAGGACTAGCGGGAGGGCCAAGCTACGAGCAGTACTTC. Residues: CSARGLAGGPSYEQYF. This chain joins TRBV20-1 and TRBJ2-7; 14 bases line up with TRBD2. The CDR3 loop spans 16 amino acids. CDR1 is DFQATT, CDR2 SNEGSKA, per germline (reference sequence). V was pared by 1 base and J by 3 bases, with 5 bases of the junction left unmatched.

This clonotype was found many times. V gene TRBV19 combines with J gene TRBJ2-7, with 9 nucleotides matching TRBD1. Germline V CDR1 and CDR2: LNHDA, SQIVND (reference sequence). This CDR3 is built from 14 residues. Losses at the gene ends were 5 bases for V and 2 bases for J; bases not matched to a gene: 4. The CDR3 here is CASSLRTGAYEQYF. The CDR3 DNA is TGTGCCAGTAGTTTACGGACAGGGGCCTACGAGCAGTACTTC.

The gene calls are TRBV28 and TRBJ2-7; no clear D. CDR1 MDHEN and CDR2 SYDVKM come from the germline V gene. This CDR3 region has 14 residues. Trimming shortened V by 2 bases and J by 1 base, and 9 bases separated the two germline ends. Here the CDR3 DNA reads TGTGCCAGCAGTTTACACCCTTCTTCCTACGAGCAGTACTTC. As protein: CASSLHPSSYEQYF. The full variable domain, in which reference TRBV28 and TRBJ2-7 provide the parts outside the CDR3, is DVKVTQSSRYLVKRTGEKVFLECVQDMDHENMFWYRQDPGLGLRLIYFSYDVKMKEKGDIPEGYSVSREKKERFSLILESASTNQTSMYLCASSLHPSSYEQYFGPGTRLTVT.

Ten or more counts support this clonotype. V and J are TRBV29-1 and TRBJ2-3; TRBD2 aligns across 11 bases. V was clipped by 5 bases and J by 2 bases; unmatched bases: 3. The CDR3 is made up of 14 amino acids. The germline gives CDR1 SQVTM, CDR2 ANQGSEA. The CDR3 nucleotides are TGCAGCGTTCGACTAGCGGGAAACACAGATACGCAGTATTTT. This encodes CSVRLAGNTDTQYF.

This clonotype was picked up many times. V gene TRBV6-1 combines with J gene TRBJ1-5; possibly TRBD1 for D (6 bases). Germline V gene data show CDR1 as MNHNS and CDR2 as SASEGT. The CDR3 extends over 16 amino acids. The V gene lost 0 bases and the J gene lost 6 bases, with 15 bases spanning the gap. The CDR3 region has the DNA TGTGCCAGCAGTGAAGCGGGCGGCAGGGGCTCTCAGCCCCAGCATTTT. This gives the protein CASSEAGGRGSQPQHF.